These 21 T cell receptor beta chains share one sample of origin, sequenced in a study of Ad26.COV2.S vaccination and SARS-CoV-2 variants. Here immunoSEQ multiplex PCR was the method, and the copy in TCRdb shows in-frame clones only, minus some. This table holds a few hundred thousand clones, around 92% found once. Stated treatment: roughly 20 received Ad26.COV2.S at low or high dose, single or two shots; roughly five received placebo; per-sample allocation not given. Samples came from day 63 after the first vaccine or placebo injection. The sequences come from peripheral blood, collected in a trial of Ad26.COV2.S vaccine versus placebo. The origin of the receptors is a person between 18 and 59 years old who received the Ad26.COV2.S COVID-19 vaccine or a placebo.

J is TRBJ2-1 and V is TRBV7-2; 9 nucleotides match TRBD1. The CDR3 runs to 16 residues. With 5 bases clipped from V and 7 bases from J, the junction kept 12 bases outside the gene matches. In germline, CDR1 is SGHTA, CDR2 FQGNSA. CDR3 residues: CASSRRTGVGLNEQFF. In nucleotides, the CDR3 is TGTGCCAGCAGCCGCCGGACAGGGGTGGGGTTGAATGAGCAGTTCTTC.

The chain links TRBV2 to TRBJ2-5, with 8 bases aligning to TRBD2. Per the germline V gene, CDR1 is SNHLY and CDR2 is FYNNEI. Unmatched junction bases numbered 9, after V lost 8 bases and J lost 1 base. The CDR3 spans 15 residues. CDR3 residues: CASLERGRPQETQYF. CDR3 nucleotides: TGTGCCAGCTTGGAGCGGGGGAGGCCCCAAGAGACCCAGTACTTC.

The chain recombines TRBV4-3 with TRBJ2-5; 14 bases line up with TRBD2. CDR3 length: 17 amino acids. Germline V gene sequence: CDR1 LGHNA, CDR2 YSLEER. Trimming cost V 1 base and J 0 bases; bases outside gene matches: 1. CDR3 nucleotide sequence: TGCGCCAGCAGCCAAGGACTAGCGGGGGGGTACCAAGAGACCCAGTACTTC. It translates to CASSQGLAGGYQETQYF.

The V and J genes are TRBV6-5 and TRBJ2-1; TRBD2 might be the D (6 bases). Germline V lookup: CDR1 MNHEY, CDR2 SVGAGI. This CDR3 region has 14 residues. V was trimmed by 6 bases and J by 0 bases, leaving 9 bases between them. The CDR3 DNA is TGTGCCAGCAGACCCGGGGGCTCCTACAATGAGCAGTTCTTC. Protein: CASRPGGSYNEQFF.

The chain joins TRBV7-2 to TRBJ1-5; tentative D call: TRBD1 (5 bases). CDR3 length: 16 residues. The V gene's germline CDR1 is SGHTA and CDR2 FQGNSA. V was clipped by 2 bases and J by 5 bases, with 16 bases between them. The CDR3 spells CASSLYIRVLYQPQHF. For the CDR3, the DNA is TGTGCCAGCAGCTTATATATCAGGGTTCTTTATCAGCCCCAGCATTTT.

The chain's CDR3 is CASSSGTGGWTDTQYF. The DNA for the CDR3 is TGTGCCAGCAGCTCGGGGACAGGGGGATGGACAGATACGCAGTATTTT. The chain combines TRBV5-5 with TRBJ2-3; TRBD1 aligns across 11 bases. Germline V lookup: CDR1 SGHKS, CDR2 YYEKEE (reference sequence). CDR3 length: 16 amino acids. V shed 3 bases and J 3 bases; nucleotides not matched to a gene: 6.

This chain joins TRBV7-2 and TRBJ2-2, with 7 bases that match TRBD2. Germline V gene lookup returns CDR1 SGHTA and CDR2 FQGNSA. The J segment lost 1 base and the V segment lost 5 bases, leaving 13 bases of the junction unmatched. The CDR3 spans 18 residues. CDR3 in DNA: TGTGCCAGCAGCGGCGGGGAGGGGCGAACGTTGAACACCGGGGAGCTGTTTTTT. Translated: CASSGGEGRTLNTGELFF.

The rearrangement links TRBV3-1 (or the pseudogene TRBV3-2) to TRBJ1-1, with TRBD1 matching 10 bases. This CDR3 has 16 residues. V shed 0 bases and J 11 bases; nucleotides not matched to a gene: 12. CDR1 is LGHDT, CDR2 YNNKEL, per germline (reference sequence). The CDR3, as DNA: TGTGCCAGCAGCCAAGAGTTTCCGGGACAGGGGATTTTCGCTTTCTTT. It yields the protein CASSQEFPGQGIFAFF.

This rearrangement joins TRBV24-1 to TRBJ2-1; 8 bases line up with TRBD2. V trimming: 2 bases; J trimming: 8 bases; junction bases outside the gene matches: 10. Germline assignment: CDR1 KGHDR and CDR2 SFDVKD. This CDR3 contains 16 residues. CDR3 sequence: CATSDSYGTGGDEQFF. The CDR3 nucleotides read TGTGCCACCAGTGATTCATACGGGACCGGGGGGGATGAGCAGTTCTTC.

This clone appeared a few times. The chain employs TRBV5-8 and TRBJ2-7; 7 positions agree with TRBD1. From germline, CDR1 is SGHTS and CDR2 YDEGEE. J was trimmed by 5 bases and V by 2 bases; bases with no gene match: 7. The CDR3 is 14 amino acids. This chain's CDR3 is CASSFGTVGDEQYF. CDR3 coding DNA: TGTGCCAGCAGCTTCGGGACAGTAGGCGACGAGCAGTACTTC.

This chain joins TRBV7-2 and TRBJ1-5; unclear D gene. Per germline, CDR1 SGHTA and CDR2 FQGNSA. This CDR3 region has 16 residues. Between the trimmed V and J ends, which lost 5 bases and 0 bases, there was a span of 14 bases. CDR3 nucleotides: TGTGCCAGCAGCCACTTCTCAGATAATAGCAATCAGCCCCAGCATTTT. Translated, it gives CASSHFSDNSNQPQHF.

This rearrangement joins TRBV28 to TRBJ2-7, with D perhaps matching TRBD1 or TRBD2 (5 bases each). The CDR3 length is 12 residues. The germline V gene has CDR1 MDHEN and CDR2 SYDVKM. The V gene lost 6 bases and the J gene lost 7 bases, with 13 bases spanning the gap. The CDR3 bases are TGTGCCAGCAGCACCGGGTGGGGGGAGCAGTACTTC. This encodes CASSTGWGEQYF.

This sequence joins TRBV28 and TRBJ1-1; D unclear. V shed 5 bases and J shed 7 bases, with 5 bases lying between them. CDR1 is MDHEN, CDR2 SYDVKM, per germline. The CDR3 consists of 10 residues. The CDR3 coding sequence is TGTGCCAGCAGTCTGGGTGAAGCTTTCTTT. Translating it yields CASSLGEAFF.

The V gene is TRBV6-4, the J gene TRBJ2-1; 8 nucleotides line up with TRBD2. With 0 bases clipped from V and 6 bases from J, the junction kept 7 bases outside the gene matches. Germline values: CDR1 MRHNA, CDR2 SNTAGT. The CDR3 extends over 16 amino acids. The CDR3 bases are TGTGCCAGCAGTGACTCGTGGCGGGGGGCGGTCAATGAGCAGTTCTTC. Residues: CASSDSWRGAVNEQFF.

The chain is built from TRBV6-2 or TRBV6-3 and TRBJ1-5, with no clear D. V lost 3 bases and J 4 bases, leaving 13 bases between the germline ends. In germline, CDR1 is MNHEY, CDR2 SVGEGT. The CDR3 consists of 15 residues. In nucleotides, the CDR3 is TGTGCCAGCAGTTATCGAGGCAGCCCTAATCAGCCCCAGCATTTT. It is translated as CASSYRGSPNQPQHF.

V gene TRBV11-2 combines with J gene TRBJ2-7, with D uncertain. Germline CDR1 SGHAT, CDR2 FQNNGV. The ends were cut back, 1 base at V and 6 bases at J, with 13 bases in the middle. The CDR3 length is 14 residues. The CDR3 DNA follows: TGTGCCAGCAGCTTAGCTTTTTTAGGCGGCGAGCAGTACTTC. This gives the protein CASSLAFLGGEQYF.

V usage is TRBV6-5 and J usage is TRBJ1-1, with 9 bases that match TRBD1. The CDR3 has 13 amino acids. Germline CDR1 and CDR2: MNHEY and SVGAGI. Losses at the gene ends were 6 bases for V and 10 bases for J; bases not matched to a gene: 9. The DNA for the CDR3 is TGTGCCAGCAGGACACCGGGACAGGGAGGAGCTTTCTTT. Encoded protein: CASRTPGQGGAFF.

The chain combines TRBV7-8 with TRBJ1-6; 7 nucleotides line up with TRBD1. In germline, CDR1 is SGHVS, CDR2 FQNEAQ. V dropped 2 bases and J dropped 11; count of bases not matched to a gene: 21. The CDR3 runs to 19 residues. CDR3 sequence: CASSLWAAEGLIQGAPLHF. DNA of the CDR3: TGTGCCAGCAGCTTATGGGCCGCAGAGGGCTTAATTCAGGGGGCACCCCTCCACTTT.

This clone showed up just a few times. V usage is TRBV11-2 and J usage is TRBJ1-3; no definite D call. The germline V gene has CDR1 SGHAT and CDR2 FQNNGV. Between the trimmed V and J ends, which lost 2 bases and 4 bases, there was a span of 9 bases. This CDR3 region has 14 residues. CDR3 region: CASSLKKYGNTIYF. As DNA, the CDR3 is TGTGCCAGCAGCTTAAAGAAATACGGAAACACCATATATTTT. Full variable domain (outside the CDR3, taken from reference TRBV11-2 and TRBJ1-3): EAGVAQSPRYKIIEKRQSVAFWCNPISGHATLYWYQQILGQGPKLLIQFQNNGVVDDSQLPKDRFSAERLKGVDSTLKIQPAKLEDSAVYLCASSLKKYGNTIYFGEGSWLTVV.

About this clone: Other DNA sequences of this sample code for an identical CDR3. The V call is TRBV7-2, the J call TRBJ1-2; D not certain. V shed 1 base and J shed 2 bases, with 5 bases lying between them. The CDR3 loop spans 13 amino acids. Germline V gives CDR1 SGHTA, CDR2 FQGNSA. This CDR3 reads CASSLGRNYGYTF. In DNA form, the CDR3 reads TGTGCCAGCAGCTTAGGTCGGAACTATGGCTACACCTTC.

The J gene is TRBJ2-3, the V gene TRBV7-8; 11 nucleotides line up with TRBD2. This CDR3 comprises 17 residues. Trimming removed 5 bases from V and 2 bases from J; junction bases left unmatched: 9. In germline, CDR1 is SGHVS, CDR2 FQNEAQ. The CDR3 protein is CASSAGTSGSFTDTQYF. For the CDR3, the DNA is TGTGCCAGCAGCGCCGGGACTAGCGGATCCTTCACAGATACGCAGTATTTT.